This T cell receptor (beta chain) was documented in a study of shared clonotypes between healthy human individuals. CDR1 and CDR2 (germline): MDHEN, SYDVKM. The length of the CDR3 is 14 residues. V lost 5 bases, J lost 1 base, and 9 bases lay in between. This table comes from immunoSEQ multiplex PCR, and its TCRdb copy is limited to in-frame clones, with some not included. In the table there are hundreds of thousands of clones, 72% of which are singletons. The material sequenced was memory CD4+ T cells sorted from blood. Subset described: CD45RA-negative fraction. The receptor comes from a woman aged 25-40 years in good health. The chain combines TRBV28 with TRBJ1-3, with unresolved D. CDR3 sequence (DNA): TGTGCCAGCAGTCGATCTTCTTCTGGAAACACCATATATTTT. Encoded protein: CASSRSSSGNTIYF.